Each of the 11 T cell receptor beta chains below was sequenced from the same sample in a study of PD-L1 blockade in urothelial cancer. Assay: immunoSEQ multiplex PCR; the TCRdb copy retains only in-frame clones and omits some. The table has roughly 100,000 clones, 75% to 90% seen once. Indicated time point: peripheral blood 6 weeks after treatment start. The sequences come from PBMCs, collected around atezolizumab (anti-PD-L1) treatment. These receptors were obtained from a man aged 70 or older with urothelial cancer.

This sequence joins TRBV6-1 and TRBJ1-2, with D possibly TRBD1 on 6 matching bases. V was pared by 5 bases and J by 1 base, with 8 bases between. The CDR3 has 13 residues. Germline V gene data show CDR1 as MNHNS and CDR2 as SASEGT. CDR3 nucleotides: TGTGCCAGCAGTCAGGACAGTAACTATGGCTACACCTTC. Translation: CASSQDSNYGYTF.

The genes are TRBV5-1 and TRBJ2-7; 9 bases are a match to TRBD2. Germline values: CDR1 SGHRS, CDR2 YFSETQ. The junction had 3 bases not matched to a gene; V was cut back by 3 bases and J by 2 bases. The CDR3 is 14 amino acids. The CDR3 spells CASSWSGGPYEQYF. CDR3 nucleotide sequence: TGCGCCAGCAGCTGGAGCGGGGGGCCCTACGAGCAGTACTTC.

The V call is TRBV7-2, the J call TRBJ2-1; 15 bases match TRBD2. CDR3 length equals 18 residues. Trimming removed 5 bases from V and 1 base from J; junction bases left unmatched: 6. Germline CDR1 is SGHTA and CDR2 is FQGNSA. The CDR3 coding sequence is TGTGCCAGCAGCCCTGGACTAGCGGGAGGGCCGTCCTACAATGAGCAGTTCTTC. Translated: CASSPGLAGGPSYNEQFF.

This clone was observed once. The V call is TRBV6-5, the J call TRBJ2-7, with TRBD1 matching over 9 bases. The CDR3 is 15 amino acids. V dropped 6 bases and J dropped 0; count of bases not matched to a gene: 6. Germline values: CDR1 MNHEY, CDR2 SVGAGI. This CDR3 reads CASSFGTGSSYEQYF. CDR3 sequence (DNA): TGTGCCAGCAGCTTTGGGACAGGGAGCTCCTACGAGCAGTACTTC.

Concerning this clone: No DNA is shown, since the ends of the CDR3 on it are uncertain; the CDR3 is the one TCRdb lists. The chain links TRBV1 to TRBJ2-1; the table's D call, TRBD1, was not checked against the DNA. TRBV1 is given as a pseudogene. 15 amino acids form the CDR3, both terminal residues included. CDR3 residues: CTSSHWGTGNHEQFF.

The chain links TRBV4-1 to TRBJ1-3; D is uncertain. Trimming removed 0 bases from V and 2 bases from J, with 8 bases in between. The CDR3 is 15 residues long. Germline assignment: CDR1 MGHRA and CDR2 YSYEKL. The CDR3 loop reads CASSQDTGPGNTIYF. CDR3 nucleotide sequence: TGCGCCAGCAGCCAAGATACGGGTCCTGGAAACACCATATATTTT.

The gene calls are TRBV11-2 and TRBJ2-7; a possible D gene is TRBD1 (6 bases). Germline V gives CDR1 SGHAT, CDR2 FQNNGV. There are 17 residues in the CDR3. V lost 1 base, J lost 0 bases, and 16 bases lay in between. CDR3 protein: CASSLGEQGYASYEQYF. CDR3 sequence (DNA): TGTGCCAGCAGCTTAGGTGAACAGGGATACGCCTCCTACGAGCAGTACTTC.

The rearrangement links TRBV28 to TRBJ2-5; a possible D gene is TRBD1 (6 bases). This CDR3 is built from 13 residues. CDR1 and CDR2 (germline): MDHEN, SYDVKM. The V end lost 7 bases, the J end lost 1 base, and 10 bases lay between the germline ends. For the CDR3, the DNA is TGTGCCAGCATCGGACAGCCCCAAGAGACCCAGTACTTC. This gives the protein CASIGQPQETQYF.

CDR3 sequence (DNA): TGTGCCAGCAGTGGACAGGGCCAAGATACGCAGTATTTT. It specifies CASSGQGQDTQYF. The gene calls are TRBV2 and TRBJ2-3; the match to TRBD1 covers 7 bases. The CDR3 consists of 13 residues. The junction had 3 bases not matched to a gene; V was cut back by 4 bases and J by 5 bases. From germline, CDR1 is SNHLY and CDR2 FYNNEI.

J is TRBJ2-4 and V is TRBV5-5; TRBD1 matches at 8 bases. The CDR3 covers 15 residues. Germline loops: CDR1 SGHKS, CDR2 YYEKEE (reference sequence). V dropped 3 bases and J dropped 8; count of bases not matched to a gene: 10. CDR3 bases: TGTGCCAGCAGCTCGGGACAGGTTATGTTGGACATTCAGTACTTC. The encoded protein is CASSSGQVMLDIQYF.

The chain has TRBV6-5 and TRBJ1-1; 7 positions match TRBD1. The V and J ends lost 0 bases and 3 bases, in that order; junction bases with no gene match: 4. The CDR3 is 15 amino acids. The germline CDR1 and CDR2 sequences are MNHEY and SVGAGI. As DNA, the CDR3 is TGTGCCAGCAGTTACTCGAACAGGGGAGACACTGAAGCTTTCTTT. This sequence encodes CASSYSNRGDTEAFF.